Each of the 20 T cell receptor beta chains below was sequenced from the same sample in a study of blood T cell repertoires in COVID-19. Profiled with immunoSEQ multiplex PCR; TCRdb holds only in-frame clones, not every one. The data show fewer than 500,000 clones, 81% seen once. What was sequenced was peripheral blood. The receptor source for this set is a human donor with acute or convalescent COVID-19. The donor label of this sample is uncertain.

The CDR3 is CASSLFSTPAVNYGYTF. The DNA for the CDR3 is TGTGCCAGCAGCTTATTTAGCACCCCAGCGGTAAACTATGGCTACACCTTC. The rearrangement links TRBV7-2 to TRBJ1-2; D gene unclear. From germline, CDR1 is SGHTA and CDR2 FQGNSA. The CDR3 has 17 amino acids. Trimming removed 2 bases at V and 2 bases at J, with 18 bases between.

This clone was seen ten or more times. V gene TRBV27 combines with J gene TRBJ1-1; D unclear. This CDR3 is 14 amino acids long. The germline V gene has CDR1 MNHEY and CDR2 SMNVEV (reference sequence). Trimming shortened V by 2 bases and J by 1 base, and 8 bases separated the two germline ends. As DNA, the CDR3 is TGTGCCAGCAGTTTACTTCTCCCGAACACTGAAGCTTTCTTT. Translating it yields CASSLLLPNTEAFF.

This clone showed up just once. CDR3 DNA sequence: TGTGCCAGCAGTGGAGCCCTCTACGAGCAGTACTTC. It is translated as CASSGALYEQYF. V and J are TRBV6-1 and TRBJ2-7; unclear D gene. Germline V gene lookup returns CDR1 MNHNS and CDR2 SASEGT. The CDR3 extends over 12 amino acids. The V and J ends lost 4 bases and 3 bases respectively, with 7 bases between them.

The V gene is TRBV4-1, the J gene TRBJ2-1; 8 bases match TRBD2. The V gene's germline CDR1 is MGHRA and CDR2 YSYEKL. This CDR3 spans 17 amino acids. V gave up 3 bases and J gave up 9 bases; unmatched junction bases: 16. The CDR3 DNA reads TGCGCCAGCAGCCAGGGGTTCGGAGGCGGGCGGGAGGTTGAGCAGTTCTTC. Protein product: CASSQGFGGGREVEQFF.

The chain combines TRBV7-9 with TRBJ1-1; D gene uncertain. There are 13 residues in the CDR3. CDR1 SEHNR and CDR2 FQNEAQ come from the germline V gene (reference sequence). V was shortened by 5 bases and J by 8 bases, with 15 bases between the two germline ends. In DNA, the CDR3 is TGTGCCAGCAGCCAAGCGAGGGTCTTCGAAGCTTTCTTT. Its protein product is CASSQARVFEAFF.

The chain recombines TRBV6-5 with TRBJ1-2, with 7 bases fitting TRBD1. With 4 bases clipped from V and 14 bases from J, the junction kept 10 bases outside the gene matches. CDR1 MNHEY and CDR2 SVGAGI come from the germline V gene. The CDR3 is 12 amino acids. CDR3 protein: CASSSQGFGLTF. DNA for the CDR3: TGTGCCAGCAGTTCACAGGGGTTTGGGTTGACCTTC.

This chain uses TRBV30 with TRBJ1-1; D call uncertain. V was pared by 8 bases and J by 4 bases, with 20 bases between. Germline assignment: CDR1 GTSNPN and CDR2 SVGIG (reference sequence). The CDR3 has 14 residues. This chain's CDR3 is CALQRALGSTEAFF. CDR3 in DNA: TGTGCCCTGCAGCGGGCCCTGGGTAGCACTGAAGCTTTCTTT.

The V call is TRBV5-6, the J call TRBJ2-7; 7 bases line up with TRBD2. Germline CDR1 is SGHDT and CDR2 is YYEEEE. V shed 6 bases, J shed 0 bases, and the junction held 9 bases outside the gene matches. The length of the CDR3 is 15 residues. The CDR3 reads CASTLGGYRSYEQYF. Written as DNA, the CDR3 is TGTGCCAGCACCCTGGGAGGGTATCGCTCCTACGAGCAGTACTTC.

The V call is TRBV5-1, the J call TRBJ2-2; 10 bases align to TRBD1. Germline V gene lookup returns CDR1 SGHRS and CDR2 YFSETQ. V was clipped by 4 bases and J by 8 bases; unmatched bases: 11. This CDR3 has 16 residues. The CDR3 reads CASSRGQGIGRGELFF. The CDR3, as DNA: TGCGCCAGCAGCCGGGGACAGGGGATTGGCCGGGGGGAGCTGTTTTTT.

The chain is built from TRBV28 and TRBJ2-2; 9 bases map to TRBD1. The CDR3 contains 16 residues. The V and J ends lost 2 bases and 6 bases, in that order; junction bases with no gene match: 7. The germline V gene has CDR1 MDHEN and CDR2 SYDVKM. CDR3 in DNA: TGTGCCAGCAGTTTAAGGGGGACAGGGTCGGCCGGGGAGCTGTTTTTT. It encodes CASSLRGTGSAGELFF.

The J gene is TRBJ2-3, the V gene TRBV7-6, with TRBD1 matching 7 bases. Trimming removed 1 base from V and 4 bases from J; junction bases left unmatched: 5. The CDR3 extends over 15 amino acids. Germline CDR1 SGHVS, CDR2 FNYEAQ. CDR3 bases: TGTGCCAGCAGCTTAGGACAGGGTAACGCAGATACGCAGTATTTT. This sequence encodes CASSLGQGNADTQYF. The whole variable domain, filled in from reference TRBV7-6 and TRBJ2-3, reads GAGVSQSPRYKVTKRGQDVALRCDPISGHVSLYWYRQALGQGPEFLTYFNYEAQQDKSGLPNDRFSAERPEGSISTLTIQRTEQRDSAMYRCASSLGQGNADTQYFGPGTRLTVL.

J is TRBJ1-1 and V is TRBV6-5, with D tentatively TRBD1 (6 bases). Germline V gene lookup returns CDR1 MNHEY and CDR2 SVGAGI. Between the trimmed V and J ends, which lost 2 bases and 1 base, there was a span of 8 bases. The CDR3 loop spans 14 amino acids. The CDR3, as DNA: TGTGCCAGCAGTTACGTAGGGGGGAACACTGAAGCTTTCTTT. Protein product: CASSYVGGNTEAFF.

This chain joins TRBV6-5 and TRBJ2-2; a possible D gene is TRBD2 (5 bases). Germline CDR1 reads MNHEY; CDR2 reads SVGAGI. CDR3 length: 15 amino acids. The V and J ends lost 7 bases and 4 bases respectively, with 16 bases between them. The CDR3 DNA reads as TGTGCCAGCACGGGTGGGGTCCGGGGCACCGGGGAGCTGTTTTTT. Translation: CASTGGVRGTGELFF.

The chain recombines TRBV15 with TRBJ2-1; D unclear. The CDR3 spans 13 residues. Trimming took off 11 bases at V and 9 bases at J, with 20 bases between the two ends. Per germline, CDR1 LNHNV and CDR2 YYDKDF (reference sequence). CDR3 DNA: TGTGCCTCCTCAGGTGGGCGAATGGGTGAGCAGTTCTTC. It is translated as CASSGGRMGEQFF.

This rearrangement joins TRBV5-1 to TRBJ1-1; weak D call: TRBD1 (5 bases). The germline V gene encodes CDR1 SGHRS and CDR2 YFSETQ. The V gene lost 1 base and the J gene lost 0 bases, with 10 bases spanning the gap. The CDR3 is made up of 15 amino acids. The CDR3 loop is CASSLLAGLNTEAFF. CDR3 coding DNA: TGCGCCAGCAGCTTGCTCGCAGGGTTGAACACTGAAGCTTTCTTT.

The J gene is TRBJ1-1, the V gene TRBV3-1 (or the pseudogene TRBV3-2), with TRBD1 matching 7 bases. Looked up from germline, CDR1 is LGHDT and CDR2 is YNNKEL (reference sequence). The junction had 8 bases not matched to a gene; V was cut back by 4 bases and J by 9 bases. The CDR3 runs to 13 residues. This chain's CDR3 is CASSLVGQDKAFF. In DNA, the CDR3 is TGTGCCAGCAGCCTTGTCGGACAGGATAAAGCTTTCTTT.

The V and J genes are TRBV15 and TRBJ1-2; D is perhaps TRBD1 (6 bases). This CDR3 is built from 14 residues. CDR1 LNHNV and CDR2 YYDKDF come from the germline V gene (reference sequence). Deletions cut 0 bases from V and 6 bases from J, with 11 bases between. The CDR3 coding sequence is TGTGCCACCAGCAGAGATACCCAGGGGAATGGCTACACCTTC. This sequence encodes CATSRDTQGNGYTF.

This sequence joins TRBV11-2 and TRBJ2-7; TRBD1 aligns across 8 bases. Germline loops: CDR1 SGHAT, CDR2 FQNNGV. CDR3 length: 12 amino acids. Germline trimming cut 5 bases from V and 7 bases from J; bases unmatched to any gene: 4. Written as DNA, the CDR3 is TGTGCCAGCAGCCGCAACAGGGGGGAGCAGTACTTC. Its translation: CASSRNRGEQYF.

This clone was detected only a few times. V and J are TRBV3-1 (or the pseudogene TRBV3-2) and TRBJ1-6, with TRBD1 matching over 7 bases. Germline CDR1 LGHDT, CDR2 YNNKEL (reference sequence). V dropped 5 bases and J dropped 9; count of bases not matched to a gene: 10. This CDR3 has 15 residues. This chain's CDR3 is CASSGKQGISSPLHF. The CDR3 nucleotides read TGTGCCAGCAGCGGAAAACAGGGGATAAGTTCACCCCTCCACTTT.

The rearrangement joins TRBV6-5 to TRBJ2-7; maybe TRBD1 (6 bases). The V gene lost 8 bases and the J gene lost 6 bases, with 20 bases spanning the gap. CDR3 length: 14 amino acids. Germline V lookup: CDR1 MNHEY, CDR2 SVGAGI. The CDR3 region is CASGLQGGSSEQYF. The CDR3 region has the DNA TGTGCCAGCGGCCTACAAGGGGGTTCTTCCGAGCAGTACTTC.